The source of this T cell receptor beta chain is a study of vaccination and CD4 T cells after COVID-19 (dated by TCRdb to the early 2020s). Context from the whole study: Every convalescent patient had a positive nasal swab PCR test for SARS-CoV-2, with mild disease in eight to ten patients and severe disease in one. Post-COVID blood samples from convalescent patients were collected a median of approximately 100 days after diagnosis, with a range of roughly 30 to 170 days. The spike-specific CD4+ TCR repertoire was compared before and after mRNA vaccination in approximately ten COVID-19 convalescent patients and a handful of infection-naive healthy vaccine recipients. Participants received two doses of either the Pfizer-BioNTech BNT162b2 vaccine (n=8) or the Moderna mRNA-1273 vaccine (n=2). Post-vaccine blood samples were collected a median of about 72 days after the second vaccine dose, ranging from about 13 to 241 days. In the convalescent cohort there were six males and four females, among whom were two Hispanic individuals, seven Caucasians, two Asians and one multiracial person. In control cultures, a CEFX viral epitope pool was used as positive control, an HIV-1 Nef peptide pool was used as negative control, or no peptide was added. Overlapping spike peptide pools from SARS-CoV-2 and from the common cold coronaviruses HCoV-NL63, HCoV-OC43 and HCoV-229E were used as culture stimuli. Three convalescent patients gave samples both early after vaccination (day 14) and late after vaccination (days 161 to 241). Paper-wide results and their limitations: Only a relatively small number of convalescent patients were included in the study, and early timepoints following natural infection were not analyzed. Of the vaccine-specific clones found in convalescent patients, nearly all (304 of 307) were mono-reactive for SARS-CoV-2 spike instead of being cross-reactive with common cold coronaviruses. The median count of SARS-CoV-2-reactive clonotypes went up from some 23 after infection to 38 after vaccination, although the change was not significant. Among the post-vaccine SARS-CoV-2-reactive clones in convalescent patients, a median 86.3% showed up only after vaccination, which suggests vaccine-specific priming.

A word on this clonotype: Its antigen target is currently unknown. No qualities accompany the bases; no much larger clone lies one base away.

Library creation used PCR. DNA from cultured CD4+ T cells was subjected to TCR sequencing with the Oncomine TCR Beta short-read assay at the Johns Hopkins FTIC core. The QIAamp micro DNA kit was used to extract genomic DNA from the cultured CD4+ T cells. Oncomine TCR Beta libraries made from cultured CD4+ T cells were pooled using unique dual indexes and sequenced on an Illumina iSeq 100. Concerning the study's data processing: Non-productive sequences were filtered out, and CDR3s that did not start with C, did not end with F or W, or were shorter than 7 amino acids were discarded. The MANAFEST web application was used to identify antigen-specific clonotypes by comparing peptide-stimulated wells against reference wells and other culture wells. Positive clones required FDR below 0.05, an odds ratio above 5, and productive frequency above 0.1% in at least two of three replicate wells. A clonotype counted as cross-reactive if it showed significant expansion both in the SARS-CoV-2 spike wells and in at least one common cold coronavirus spike condition. Using R version 3.6.1, CDR3 homology was evaluated through Levenshtein distances (stringdist) along with unrooted phylogenetic trees (ape). TCRdb took the public reads, trimmed them with fastp at Q25, ran MiXCR for clone calling and kept in-frame beta chains. Rows are unified per CDR3 protein, each entry keeping the most common DNA and genes. These V and J calls are TCRdb output, not the study's own analysis. Within this sample are 20,000 to 30,000 distinct CDR3 sequences, with 28% of them counted one time only. The ten most abundant clones make up just over 7% of the sample.

What this sample's time point label stands for: late sampling 161 to 241 days after vaccination in a few convalescent patients. This specimen's treatment or condition label, interpreted: approximately nine-day PBMC culture with coronavirus spike peptide pools or control peptides (ViraFEST assay). The study used the ViraFEST assay, which expanded antigen-specific T cells with peptide pools and then identified expanded clonotypes by TCR sequencing. Positive SARS-CoV-2 PCR tests in the convalescent patients dated from March to December 2020, before Alpha, Beta and Delta variants emerged in the United States. Each well held around 2 million PBMCs cultured in IMDM containing about 5% human AB serum and approximately 9.8 IU/ml IL-2, with 9 to 10 ug/ml peptide pools added. Half of the culture medium was replaced with fresh IL-2-containing medium on days 3 and 7. After 10 to 11 days of culture, CD4+ T cells were isolated by negative selection using the EasySep CD4+ T cell isolation kit. Ficoll-Paque Plus gradient centrifugation was used to isolate PBMCs from whole blood, and the isolated PBMCs were then either used fresh or cryopreserved at -140C. Culture conditions were generally each tested in triplicate wells.

The sequences come from CD4+ T cells from blood, cultured in vitro, collected about 7 months after SARS-CoV-2 vaccination. This receptor was identified in a human donor who had recovered from COVID-19.

The sequence in DNA is TGTGCCAGCAGCTTACTAGCGGGAGACATTCCAGATACGCAGTATTTT. Its translation is CASSLLAGDIPDTQYF. The V gene is TRBV7-2 and the J gene is TRBJ2-3; 10 bases in the middle match TRBD2. The germline V and J ends show losses of 2 bases and 4 bases respectively, and no gene match explains 6 bases of the junction. For CDR1 and CDR2, the germline V gene lists SGHTA and FQGNSA. From cysteine to phenylalanine, the CDR3 is 16 amino acids long. The sequence is cut down to CDR3 DNA, 48 bases in frame from base 1.